This T cell receptor (beta chain) was retrieved from a study of T cell changes during pregnancy in multiple sclerosis. This clone occurred a few times. With 0 bases clipped from V and 7 bases from J, the junction kept 19 bases outside the gene matches. The CDR3 spans 20 residues. Germline lookup yields CDR1 SGHNT and CDR2 YYREEE (reference sequence). TCRdb's table, derived via immunoSEQ multiplex PCR, lists solely in-frame clones and lacks some. The data hold fewer than 85,000 clones, with 80% to 95% observed a single time. The sequence was collected from a female donor in good health, enrolled as a control in a pregnancy study. The sample consisted of peripheral blood, taken in the first trimester of pregnancy. The chain has TRBV5-4 and TRBJ2-2; 9 nucleotides agree with TRBD1. CDR3 in amino acids: CASSLGLGQGTRREDGELFF. For the CDR3, the DNA is TGTGCCAGCAGCTTGGGGTTAGGACAGGGGACCAGAAGGGAAGACGGGGAGCTGTTTTTT.